Each of the 18 T cell receptor beta chains below was sequenced from the same sample in a study of metastatic and nonmetastatic thyroid tumors. MiXCR was used by TCRdb to re-call the PCR reads. The table has some 14,000 clones, approximately 30% seen once. Prior to thyroid surgery, none of the patients had received any treatment. What was sequenced was tumor tissue. These receptors were obtained from a male donor with papillary thyroid cancer or a benign thyroid nodule (not recorded which). Some clones in this sample may be carry-over from other donors' samples.

This clone was seen a few times. A much larger clone differs by one base, so this may be a read error. V usage is TRBV6-4 and J usage is TRBJ2-3; 10 bases align to TRBD2. Germline assignment: CDR1 MRHNA and CDR2 SNTAGT. V trimming: 7 bases; J trimming: 4 bases; junction bases outside the gene matches: 11. This CDR3 comprises 16 residues. In nucleotides, the CDR3 is TGTGCCAGCACCCTAGCGGGAGTGCTCCCCGCAGATACGCAGTATTTT. Translated: CASTLAGVLPADTQYF.

The chain combines TRBV5-1 with TRBJ2-6, with D tentatively TRBD1 (6 bases). Per the germline V gene, CDR1 is SGHRS and CDR2 is YFSETQ. This CDR3 has 17 amino acids. Deletions cut 4 bases from V and 3 bases from J, with 17 bases between. The CDR3 region is CASSIGQNSFGANVLTF. CDR3 bases: TGCGCCAGCAGCATCGGACAGAACTCGTTTGGGGCCAACGTCCTGACTTTC.

This clone was seen repeatedly, ten times or more. The sample has other DNA sequences that encode this CDR3 too. The CDR3 nucleotides read TGCAGTGCTAGTTCGGGGTACGAGCAGTACTTC. Protein: CSASSGYEQYF. This chain links TRBV20-1 with TRBJ2-7; D may be TRBD2 (5 bases). The CDR3 is 11 residues long. Looked up from germline, CDR1 is DFQATT and CDR2 is SNEGSKA (reference sequence). V lost 3 bases, J lost 4 bases, and 7 bases lay in between.

The table lists this clone with many counts. The CDR3 sequence: CSVDGLAGTNEQFF. The CDR3 DNA reads TGCAGCGTCGACGGGCTAGCGGGGACCAATGAGCAGTTCTTC. The chain uses TRBV29-1 and TRBJ2-1; 9 bases agree with TRBD2. This CDR3 contains 14 residues. Germline values: CDR1 SQVTM, CDR2 ANQGSEA. Trimming took 6 bases from V and 6 from J; bases not matched to a gene: 9.

This clone has ten or more counts. The V gene is TRBV7-3, the J gene TRBJ2-5, with a possible D match to TRBD2 (6 bases). Trimming removed 2 bases at V and 2 bases at J, with 6 bases between. This CDR3 has 13 residues. Germline V gene data show CDR1 as SGHTA and CDR2 as FQGTGA. The DNA for the CDR3 is TGTGCCAGCAGCTTAGGGGGGCAAGAGACCCAGTACTTC. This gives the protein CASSLGGQETQYF.

Many counts were recorded for this clone. J is TRBJ2-3 and V is TRBV3-1; D is perhaps TRBD2 (6 bases). The CDR3 runs 15 residues. With 0 bases removed from V and 2 bases from J, the gap between germline ends came to 9 bases. The V gene's germline CDR1 is LGHDT and CDR2 YNNKEL (reference sequence). This CDR3 reads CASSQELADTDTQYF. Written as DNA, the CDR3 is TGTGCCAGCAGCCAAGAGTTAGCGGACACAGATACGCAGTATTTT.

This clone has at least ten counts. A junction end diverges from the germline sequence, so it may reflect a read error. The chain couples TRBV3-1 to TRBJ2-3, with D unresolved. The CDR3 has 15 residues. Germline CDR1 and CDR2: LGHDT and YNNKEL (reference sequence). The CDR3 nucleotides read TGTGCCAGCAGCCAAGATTGGGTTAGCACTGATACGCAGTATTTT. Translation: CASSQDWVSTDTQYF.

Worth noting for this clone: Germline is not matched at one junction end, which may reflect a read error. J is TRBJ2-7 and V is TRBV6-1, with D perhaps TRBD1 (5 bases). There are 13 residues in the CDR3. Germline V lookup: CDR1 MNHNS, CDR2 SASEGT. CDR3 region: CAEPPVDTYDQYF. CDR3 in DNA: TGTGCCGAGCCCCCAGTGGACACCTACGATCAGTACTTC.

The chain links TRBV6-1 to TRBJ2-2, with unresolved D. Trimming took off 5 bases at V and 1 base at J, with 11 bases between the two ends. The germline gives CDR1 MNHNS, CDR2 SASEGT. The length of the CDR3 is 15 residues. CDR3 region: CASSTLDGNTGELFF. The DNA of the CDR3 is TGTGCCAGCAGTACCCTGGACGGGAACACCGGGGAGCTGTTTTTT.

As concerns this clone: Compared with germline, one end of the junction differs, possibly owing to a read error. The chain has TRBV5-6 and TRBJ2-3, with 7 nucleotides matching TRBD2. The CDR3 runs 11 residues. Germline V gene data show CDR1 as SGHDT and CDR2 as YYEEEE. The CDR3 nucleotides read TGTGCCTGCAGACTAGCAGATACGGAGTATTTT. Its protein is CACRLADTEYF.

This clone was seen repeatedly, ten times or more. V usage is TRBV5-4 and J usage is TRBJ2-6; D is unclear. The germline V and J ends were trimmed by 4 bases and 2 bases, with 13 bases remaining between them. Germline CDR1 SGHNT, CDR2 YYREEE (reference sequence). The CDR3 is 16 residues long. This CDR3 reads CASSARQLAGANVLTF. The CDR3 DNA follows: TGTGCCAGCAGCGCACGCCAGTTGGCTGGGGCCAACGTCCTGACTTTC.

This clone was counted a few times. The gene calls are TRBV6-1 and TRBJ2-7, with 8 bases that match TRBD2. The CDR3 spans 13 residues. V was clipped by 11 bases and J by 4 bases; unmatched bases: 10. Germline loops: CDR1 MNHNS, CDR2 SASEGT. CDR3 amino acids: CACGGRVKYEQYF. CDR3 bases: TGTGCCTGCGGGGGGCGGGTTAAATACGAGCAGTACTTC.

This clone was seen repeatedly, ten times or more. This chain connects TRBV27 to TRBJ1-6; D gene uncertain. CDR1 is MNHEY, CDR2 SMNVEV, per germline (reference sequence). V was clipped by 9 bases and J by 7 bases, with 13 bases between them. The length of the CDR3 is 13 residues. The CDR3 DNA is TGTGCCAGTACCGGCATCCTAAATTCACCCCTCCACTTT. Its protein is CASTGILNSPLHF.

Points on this clone: The junction departs from germline at one end; a sequencing error may be responsible. V is TRBV11-1 and J is TRBJ2-1; the match to TRBD2 covers 11 bases. This CDR3 region has 17 residues. Per the germline V gene, CDR1 is SGHAT and CDR2 is FQDESV (reference sequence). This CDR3 is CASTSRTSGWGYTEQFF. CDR3 nucleotides: TGTGCCAGCACCTCGCGGACTAGCGGGTGGGGGTACACTGAGCAGTTCTTC. Looking up the rest from reference TRBV11-1 and TRBJ2-1 gives the full variable domain: EAEVAQSPRYKITEKSQAVAFWCDPISGHATLYWYRQILGQGPELLVQFQDESVVDDSQLPKDRFSAERLKGVDSTLKIQPAELGDSAMYLCASTSRTSGWGYTEQFFGPGTRLTVL.

The J gene is TRBJ1-2, the V gene TRBV20-1; the D is unclear. Trimming cost V 1 base and J 7 bases, with 22 bases left between them. There are 16 residues in the CDR3. The germline gives CDR1 DFQATT, CDR2 SNEGSKA (reference sequence). The CDR3: CSARGARKVGFSGYTF. Written as DNA, the CDR3 is TGCAGTGCTAGAGGGGCTCGGAAAGTAGGTTTTAGTGGCTACACCTTC.

In this sample, this clone turned up many times. The chain combines TRBV2 with TRBJ1-2; perhaps TRBD1 as D (5 bases). Germline CDR1 and CDR2: SNHLY and FYNNEI. V shed 7 bases and J shed 2 bases, with 17 bases lying between them. The CDR3 is 15 amino acids. The CDR3 reads CASKETAALNYGYTF. The CDR3 DNA is TGTGCCAGCAAAGAGACAGCAGCCTTAAACTATGGCTACACCTTC. The full variable domain, in which reference TRBV2 and TRBJ1-2 provide the parts outside the CDR3, is EPEVTQTPSHQVTQMGQEVILRCVPISNHLYFYWYRQILGQKVEFLVSFYNNEISEKSEIFDDQFSVERPDGSNFTLKIRSTKLEDSAMYFCASKETAALNYGYTFGSGTRLTVV.

The chain links TRBV11-3 to TRBJ2-4, with D perhaps assigned TRBD1 or TRBD2 (5 bases each). The CDR3 has 14 residues. The V gene lost 6 bases and the J gene lost 3 bases, with 12 bases spanning the gap. The germline V gene has CDR1 SGHNT and CDR2 YENEEA. As DNA, the CDR3 is TGTGCCAGCAGACTAACTGGGGGCAAAAACATTCAGTACTTC. Amino acid sequence: CASRLTGGKNIQYF.

V gene TRBV5-1 combines with J gene TRBJ2-7, with D possibly TRBD2 on 5 matching bases. Deletions cut 2 bases from V and 7 bases from J, with 16 bases between. Germline V gene data show CDR1 as SGHRS and CDR2 as YFSETQ. The CDR3 extends over 14 amino acids. CDR3 loop: CASSFGFGVYEQYF. The CDR3 coding sequence is TGCGCCAGCAGCTTCGGTTTCGGGGTATATGAGCAGTACTTC. Based on the CDR3 plus reference TRBV5-1 and TRBJ2-7, the full variable domain is KAGVTQTPRYLIKTRGQQVTLSCSPISGHRSVSWYQQTPGQGLQFLFEYFSETQRNKGNFPGRFSGRQFSNSRSEMNVSTLELGDSALYLCASSFGFGVYEQYFGPGTRLTVT.